These 26 T cell receptor beta chains were all obtained from the same sample, sequenced in a study of metastatic and nonmetastatic thyroid tumors. Using MiXCR, TCRdb reanalyzed the PCR reads. This table holds just under 45,000 clones, roughly 3.2% found once. Patients were all untreated before their thyroid surgery. Specimen: blood. The receptors stem from a female donor with papillary thyroid cancer or a benign thyroid nodule (not recorded which). Some clones in this sample may be carry-over from other donors' samples.

This clone was counted ten times or more. The DNA for the CDR3 is TGCAGTGCAATCGACAGCACAGATACGCAGTATTTT. Residues: CSAIDSTDTQYF. This rearrangement joins TRBV20-1 to TRBJ2-3; no definite D call. In germline, CDR1 is DFQATT, CDR2 SNEGSKA (reference sequence). V was trimmed by 6 bases and J by 0 bases, leaving 7 bases between them. The CDR3 is made up of 12 amino acids.

This clone was found many times. The V call is TRBV11-2, the J call TRBJ2-1; 11 positions match TRBD2. V was clipped by 5 bases and J by 5 bases; unmatched bases: 8. The germline V gene has CDR1 SGHAT and CDR2 FQNNGV. This CDR3 region has 16 residues. The CDR3 sequence is CASSELSGRENNEQFF. The CDR3 nucleotides are TGTGCCAGCAGCGAACTTAGCGGGAGGGAAAACAATGAGCAGTTCTTC. The whole variable domain, filled in from reference TRBV11-2 and TRBJ2-1, reads EAGVAQSPRYKIIEKRQSVAFWCNPISGHATLYWYQQILGQGPKLLIQFQNNGVVDDSQLPKDRFSAERLKGVDSTLKIQPAKLEDSAVYLCASSELSGRENNEQFFGPGTRLTVL.

The sample holds many counts of this clone. Other DNA sequences in this specimen translate into the identical CDR3. The rearrangement links TRBV7-9 to TRBJ2-3; TRBD2 might be the D (6 bases). CDR1 is SEHNR, CDR2 FQNEAQ, per germline (reference sequence). V was shortened by 5 bases and J by 7 bases, with 22 bases between the two germline ends. This CDR3 comprises 16 residues. The CDR3, as DNA: TGTGCCAGCAGCGCCGGACTCCGGAGGGCTTCTCATACGCAGTATTTT. Encoded protein: CASSAGLRRASHTQYF. The whole variable domain, remainder taken from reference TRBV7-9 and TRBJ2-3, is DTGVSQNPRHKITKRGQNVTFRCDPISEHNRLYWYRQTLGQGPEFLTYFQNEAQLEKSRLLSDRFSAERPKGSFSTLEIQRTEQGDSAMYLCASSAGLRRASHTQYFGPGTRLTVL.

The chain has TRBV19 and TRBJ1-2; 8 nucleotides agree with TRBD1. The CDR3 extends over 15 amino acids. After removal of 4 bases from V and 13 bases from J, the junction contained 17 bases not matched to a gene. Germline V gene data show CDR1 as LNHDA and CDR2 as SQIVND (reference sequence). CDR3 nucleotides: TGTGCCAGTAGTAGTGCCCCCCTCGGGACAGGCGGCGGCACCTTC. This encodes CASSSAPLGTGGGTF. Complete variable domain (other parts from reference TRBV19 and TRBJ1-2): DGGITQSPKYLFRKEGQNVTLSCEQNLNHDAMYWYRQDPGQGLRLIYYSQIVNDFQKGDIAEGYSVSREKKESFPLTVTSAQKNPTAFYLCASSSAPLGTGGGTFGSGTRLTVV.

The chain joins TRBV27 to TRBJ2-3; tentative D call: TRBD1 (5 bases). Between the trimmed V and J ends, which lost 8 bases and 0 bases, there was a span of 9 bases. This CDR3 has 13 amino acids. Germline CDR1 MNHEY, CDR2 SMNVEV (reference sequence). CDR3 protein: CASGAASTDTQYF. In DNA, the CDR3 is TGTGCCAGCGGGGCAGCTAGCACAGATACGCAGTATTTT.

This clone was observed at least ten times. The genes are TRBV20-1 and TRBJ2-4, with 7 positions matching TRBD2. The V and J ends lost 2 bases and 8 bases, in that order; junction bases with no gene match: 6. Germline CDR1 is DFQATT and CDR2 is SNEGSKA (reference sequence). The CDR3 runs 13 residues. This CDR3 is CSARRLAKYIQYF. CDR3 DNA sequence: TGCAGTGCTAGAAGACTAGCTAAGTACATTCAGTACTTC.

V gene TRBV12-3 or TRBV12-4 combines with J gene TRBJ1-6, with D unclear. Trimming stripped 2 bases from V and 6 bases from J, with 11 bases between. This CDR3 spans 15 amino acids. Here the CDR3 DNA reads TGTGCCAGCAGTTTATGTCAGCGTGGTAATTCACCCCTCCACTTT. Translated: CASSLCQRGNSPLHF.

This clone showed up just a few times. A junction boundary mismatches the germline segment, possibly from a read error. The rearrangement links TRBV19 to TRBJ1-4; D remains unclear. CDR1 is LNHDA, CDR2 SQIVND, per germline (reference sequence). The CDR3 consists of 11 residues. The CDR3 here is CGSSTNEKLFF. The CDR3 DNA reads as TGCGGGAGTTCAACTAATGAAAAACTGTTTTTT.

This clone has a handful of counts. The chain combines TRBV5-6 with TRBJ2-1; D could derive from TRBD1 or TRBD2 (5 bases each). The CDR3 has 15 residues. Trimming shortened V by 5 bases and J by 1 base, and 13 bases separated the two germline ends. Germline CDR1 and CDR2: SGHDT and YYEEEE. The CDR3 DNA reads as TGTGCCAGCAGTCGGACACGCGGGTCCTACAATGAGCAGTTCTTC. It codes for CASSRTRGSYNEQFF. Together with reference TRBV5-6 and TRBJ2-1, the CDR3 gives the full variable domain: DAGVTQSPTHLIKTRGQQVTLRCSPKSGHDTVSWYQQALGQGPQFIFQYYEEEERQRGNFPDRFSGHQFPNYSSELNVNALLLGDSALYLCASSRTRGSYNEQFFGPGTRLTVL.

This clone has a count of ten or more. The rearrangement joins TRBV28 to TRBJ2-7; 9 nucleotides match TRBD1. Germline loops: CDR1 MDHEN, CDR2 SYDVKM. The CDR3 has 15 amino acids. V was clipped by 5 bases and J by 3 bases; unmatched bases: 8. CDR3 region: CASSGRDRVRYEQYF. The CDR3 bases are TGTGCCAGCAGTGGCCGGGACAGGGTACGCTACGAGCAGTACTTC.

Many counts were recorded for this clone. CDR3 sequence (DNA): TGTGCCAGCAGCCCCACACCTAGCTTAGCCTACAATGAGCAGTTCTTC. Its translation: CASSPTPSLAYNEQFF. The J gene is TRBJ2-1, the V gene TRBV11-2; D is possibly TRBD2 (5 bases). Germline CDR1 is SGHAT and CDR2 is FQNNGV. Trimming left V 5 bases short and J 2 bases short, with 16 bases between. The CDR3 has 16 residues.

This clone was seen repeatedly, ten times or more. This sequence joins TRBV27 and TRBJ1-2; possible D gene TRBD1, 5 bases. This CDR3 region has 16 residues. V was shortened by 2 bases and J by 3 bases, with 16 bases between the two germline ends. Germline CDR1 MNHEY, CDR2 SMNVEV (reference sequence). The CDR3 sequence: CASSLDRLGGYYGYTF. The CDR3 DNA reads as TGTGCCAGCAGTTTAGATCGCCTCGGGGGTTACTATGGCTACACCTTC.

This clone was seen only a few times. V usage is TRBV6-2 or TRBV6-3 and J usage is TRBJ1-2; weak D call: TRBD1 (5 bases). V lost 5 bases and J 6 bases, leaving 13 bases between the germline ends. Germline lookup yields CDR1 MNHEY and CDR2 SVGEGT. This CDR3 contains 13 residues. The CDR3 is CASSVVGEDGYTF. The CDR3, as DNA: TGTGCCAGCAGTGTGGTAGGGGAGGATGGCTACACCTTC.

This clone showed up many times. The gene calls are TRBV27 and TRBJ1-5; D remains unclear. Germline V gene lookup returns CDR1 MNHEY and CDR2 SMNVEV (reference sequence). This CDR3 comprises 13 residues. With 5 bases removed from V and 5 bases from J, the gap between germline ends came to 10 bases. Here the CDR3 DNA reads TGTGCCAGCAGTCCTGACCCCTATCAGCCCCAGCATTTT. This encodes CASSPDPYQPQHF.

Judged by abundance, this clone is medium-sized. V and J are TRBV13 and TRBJ1-1; D ambiguous. Germline CDR1 PRHDT, CDR2 FYEKMQ (reference sequence). Trimming shortened V by 6 bases and J by 4 bases, and 9 bases separated the two germline ends. The CDR3 loop spans 12 amino acids. CDR3: CASRTWGTEAFF. The CDR3 DNA is TGTGCCAGCAGGACTTGGGGCACTGAAGCTTTCTTT.

The chain uses TRBV15 and TRBJ2-7; 9 bases are a match to TRBD2. Losses at the gene ends were 3 bases for V and 7 bases for J; bases not matched to a gene: 7. The CDR3 runs 14 residues. CDR1 is LNHNV and CDR2 is YYDKDF in the germline V gene (reference sequence). CDR3 in DNA: TGTGCCACCAGCAGGCCCGGGACTAGCAGTGAGCAGTACTTC. Its protein is CATSRPGTSSEQYF.

There are many counts of this clone. The gene calls are TRBV5-1 and TRBJ1-1, with a possible D match to TRBD1 (5 bases). CDR1 and CDR2 (germline): SGHRS, YFSETQ. V was trimmed by 5 bases and J by 1 base, leaving 12 bases between them. This CDR3 region has 14 residues. The CDR3 DNA sequence: TGCGCCAGCAGTGGAGGGACCGCGAACACTGAAGCTTTCTTT. It is translated as CASSGGTANTEAFF. The whole variable domain, filled in from reference TRBV5-1 and TRBJ1-1, reads KAGVTQTPRYLIKTRGQQVTLSCSPISGHRSVSWYQQTPGQGLQFLFEYFSETQRNKGNFPGRFSGRQFSNSRSEMNVSTLELGDSALYLCASSGGTANTEAFFGQGTRLTVV.

Many counts were recorded for this clone. The CDR3, as DNA: TGCGCCAGCAGTTTATCTGCGGGAGGCTACTACGAGCAGTACTTC. Residues: CASSLSAGGYYEQYF. The chain employs TRBV5-1 and TRBJ2-7; TRBD2 agrees at 8 bases. Looked up from germline, CDR1 is SGHRS and CDR2 is YFSETQ. Germline trimming cut 5 bases from V and 3 bases from J; bases unmatched to any gene: 10. The CDR3 runs 15 residues.

This clone has ten or more counts. The genes are TRBV12-3 or TRBV12-4 and TRBJ2-5, with D perhaps matching TRBD2 (6 bases). The CDR3 is 14 amino acids. The V gene lost 3 bases and the J gene lost 3 bases, with 11 bases spanning the gap. CDR3 nucleotide sequence: TGTGCCAGCAGTTTGCGGGGACCCAAAGAGACCCAGTACTTC. Translating it yields CASSLRGPKETQYF.

This clone was counted many times. V and J are TRBV19 and TRBJ2-2; TRBD2 aligns across 12 bases. CDR3 length equals 16 residues. Per the germline V gene, CDR1 is LNHDA and CDR2 is SQIVND (reference sequence). The ends lost 7 bases at V and 6 bases at J; junction bases unmatched: 9. CDR3 in amino acids: CASKQTSGRSSGELFF. Here the CDR3 DNA reads TGTGCCAGTAAGCAGACTAGCGGGAGATCTTCCGGGGAGCTGTTTTTT.

This clone occurred a few times. The chain has TRBV2 and TRBJ1-5; TRBD1 aligns across 8 bases. This CDR3 contains 14 residues. V was pared by 5 bases and J by 7 bases, with 7 bases of the junction left unmatched. Germline V CDR1 and CDR2: SNHLY, FYNNEI. In DNA, the CDR3 is TGTGCCAGCAGTAACGACAGGGGAGGACAGCCCCAGCATTTT. Amino acids: CASSNDRGGQPQHF.

The sample holds many counts of this clone. This chain uses TRBV18 with TRBJ2-5; TRBD2 matches at 11 bases. CDR1 KGHSH and CDR2 LQKENI come from the germline V gene. Trimming at V came to 3 bases and at J to 2 bases, leaving 5 bases not matched to a gene. The CDR3 is 16 amino acids. The CDR3 region has the DNA TGTGCCAGCTCACCCCGGCTAGCGGGAGGACAAGAGACCCAGTACTTC. As protein: CASSPRLAGGQETQYF.

CDR3 amino acids: CSVGWTGKNYGYTF. The CDR3 DNA reads TGCAGCGTTGGTTGGACAGGGAAAAACTATGGCTACACCTTC. The rearrangement uses TRBV29-1 and TRBJ1-2, with TRBD1 identical over 8 bases. The CDR3 has 14 residues. V was clipped by 4 bases and J by 2 bases; unmatched bases: 6. Germline-derived CDR1 and CDR2 are SQVTM and ANQGSEA. The full variable domain, its missing parts supplied by reference TRBV29-1 and TRBJ1-2, is SAVISQKPSRDICQRGTSLTIQCQVDSQVTMMFWYRQQPGQSLTLIATANQGSEATYESGFVIDKFPISRPNLTFSTLTVSNMSPEDSSIYLCSVGWTGKNYGYTFGSGTRLTVV.

This chain joins TRBV11-1 and TRBJ2-3; D gene uncertain. Germline V gives CDR1 SGHAT, CDR2 FQDESV (reference sequence). Trimming stripped 2 bases from V and 1 base from J, with 16 bases between. The CDR3 sequence is 17 residues long. CDR3 sequence: CASSLYWGLHRTDTQYF. Written as DNA, the CDR3 is TGTGCCAGCAGCTTATATTGGGGTCTCCATCGCACAGATACGCAGTATTTT. Combining the CDR3 with reference TRBV11-1 and TRBJ2-3 gives the whole variable domain EAEVAQSPRYKITEKSQAVAFWCDPISGHATLYWYRQILGQGPELLVQFQDESVVDDSQLPKDRFSAERLKGVDSTLKIQPAELGDSAMYLCASSLYWGLHRTDTQYFGPGTRLTVL.

This clone showed up just a few times. The chain employs TRBV27 and TRBJ2-3, with 10 bases that match TRBD2. Trimming at V came to 3 bases and at J to 0 bases, leaving 3 bases not matched to a gene. The germline CDR1 and CDR2 sequences are MNHEY and SMNVEV (reference sequence). There are 16 residues in the CDR3. The CDR3 is CASSFSGGSSTDTQYF. CDR3 sequence (DNA): TGTGCCAGCAGTTTTAGCGGGGGGTCTAGCACAGATACGCAGTATTTT.

The table lists this clone with many counts. The CDR3 is CASSRRAMKETQYF. The CDR3, as DNA: TGTGCCAGCAGCCGAAGGGCCATGAAAGAGACCCAGTACTTC. This sequence joins TRBV14 and TRBJ2-5; D remains unclear. Germline CDR1 and CDR2: SGHDN and FVKESK. V was shortened by 4 bases and J by 3 bases, with 12 bases between the two germline ends. The CDR3 has 14 residues.